Shown below are 20 T cell receptor beta chains from a single sample sequenced in a study of blood T cell repertoires in COVID-19 (dated by TCRdb to 2019 to 2021). Receptors were amplified or captured by the immunoSEQ multiplex PCR assay. Not all clones reach the TCRdb copy of this immuneACCESS table, which keeps in-frame sequences only. Checked studies attribute under half of the gap to unresolved V genes and leave the rest unexplained. The sample includes about 230,000 clones, with 70% to 90% observed a single time. The ten top clones hold around 0.96% of the sample. Sequenced sample: peripheral blood. These TCRs come from a man aged 35-49 years with acute or convalescent COVID-19.

The chain couples TRBV7-8 to TRBJ2-7, with D perhaps TRBD2 (6 bases). The CDR3 loop spans 16 amino acids. Germline V gene sequence: CDR1 SGHVS, CDR2 FQNEAQ. V was shortened by 3 bases and J by 0 bases, with 15 bases between the two germline ends. The CDR3 sequence is CASSLAGLTSSYEQYF. CDR3 nucleotide sequence: TGTGCCAGCAGCTTGGCGGGACTGACGAGCTCCTACGAGCAGTACTTC.

The chain uses TRBV14 and TRBJ1-6; 8 nucleotides line up with TRBD1. The germline gives CDR1 SGHDN, CDR2 FVKESK. Trimming removed 6 bases from V and 7 bases from J; junction bases left unmatched: 8. The CDR3 has 15 residues. The CDR3 loop is CASRQTGTGNSPLHF. In DNA form, the CDR3 reads TGTGCCAGCAGACAAACCGGGACAGGCAATTCACCCCTCCACTTT.

The chain has TRBV6-2 or TRBV6-3 and TRBJ2-4; the D is unclear. The CDR3 is 15 residues long. The germline gives CDR1 MNHEY, CDR2 SVGEGT. Trimming removed 6 bases at V and 6 bases at J, with 18 bases between. The CDR3 DNA reads as TGTGCCAGCAGCCCCCCTAACGTAGCCGGAAACATTCAGTACTTC. It yields the protein CASSPPNVAGNIQYF.

J is TRBJ1-1 and V is TRBV18; TRBD1 matches 7 bases. The V and J ends lost 6 bases and 1 base, in that order; junction bases with no gene match: 2. The CDR3 sequence is 13 residues long. Germline CDR1 KGHSH, CDR2 LQKENI. The CDR3 spells CASSGQTNTEAFF. The CDR3 nucleotides read TGTGCCAGCTCGGGACAGACGAACACTGAAGCTTTCTTT.

The chain joins TRBV7-3 to TRBJ2-1, with 14 nucleotides matching TRBD2. Germline V lookup: CDR1 SGHTA, CDR2 FQGTGA. Trimming cost V 5 bases and J 7 bases; bases outside gene matches: 7. There are 16 residues in the CDR3. CDR3 nucleotide sequence: TGTGCCAGCAGCCCTTGGACTAGCGGGGGGCCAAATGAGCAGTTCTTC. It translates to CASSPWTSGGPNEQFF. Looking up the rest from reference TRBV7-3 and TRBJ2-1 gives the full variable domain: GAGVSQTPSNKVTEKGKYVELRCDPISGHTALYWYRQSLGQGPEFLIYFQGTGAADDSGLPNDRFFAVRPEGSVSTLKIQRTERGDSAVYLCASSPWTSGGPNEQFFGPGTRLTVL.

The rearrangement links TRBV30 to TRBJ1-1; TRBD1 might be the D (5 bases). V lost 3 bases, J lost 1 base, and 9 bases lay in between. The CDR3 contains 13 residues. Per the germline V gene, CDR1 is GTSNPN and CDR2 is SVGIG (reference sequence). Here the CDR3 DNA reads TGTGCCTGGAGGTCGGACACGAACACTGAAGCTTTCTTT. Amino acid sequence: CAWRSDTNTEAFF.

The table lists this clone with a few counts. This sequence joins TRBV7-9 and TRBJ1-4; D unresolved. V shed 5 bases and J shed 4 bases, with 11 bases lying between them. Germline V CDR1 and CDR2: SEHNR, FQNEAQ (reference sequence). The CDR3 totals 14 residues. CDR3 in amino acids: CASSQGRGNEKLFF. CDR3 nucleotides: TGTGCCAGCAGCCAAGGACGGGGTAATGAAAAACTGTTTTTT.

The chain links TRBV3-1 (or the pseudogene TRBV3-2) to TRBJ2-3; TRBD2 matches at 7 bases. V shed 3 bases and J 0 bases; nucleotides not matched to a gene: 6. CDR1 LGHDT and CDR2 YNNKEL come from the germline V gene (reference sequence). The CDR3 sequence is 16 residues long. CDR3 protein: CASSHLGGESTDTQYF. As DNA, the CDR3 is TGTGCCAGCAGCCACTTGGGGGGGGAGAGCACAGATACGCAGTATTTT.

The chain carries TRBV5-1 and TRBJ1-6; a weak D match, TRBD1 (6 bases). The germline V and J ends were trimmed by 3 bases and 7 bases, with 14 bases remaining between them. This CDR3 is built from 15 residues. Germline assignment: CDR1 SGHRS and CDR2 YFSETQ. The CDR3 nucleotides read TGCGCCAGCAGCTCTCAGACAGGAACAAATTCACCCCTCCACTTT. Translated: CASSSQTGTNSPLHF.

As regards this clone: Different DNA sequences within this sample yield the same CDR3. The rearrangement joins TRBV6-5 to TRBJ2-2; the D gene is possibly TRBD2 (5 bases). The germline V gene has CDR1 MNHEY and CDR2 SVGAGI. CDR3 length: 13 residues. Trimming removed 8 bases from V and 1 base from J, with 8 bases in between. CDR3 sequence reads: CASSRGNTGELFF. The CDR3 DNA reads as TGTGCCAGCTCCCGGGGGAACACCGGGGAGCTGTTTTTT.

J is TRBJ2-1 and V is TRBV27; D gene unclear. V was cut by 6 bases and J by 1 base, with 10 bases left in between. The CDR3 spans 14 residues. CDR1 is MNHEY and CDR2 is SMNVEV in the germline V gene (reference sequence). CDR3 DNA sequence: TGTGCCAGCAGCTTAAGCAGGTCCTACAATGAGCAGTTCTTC. Amino acids: CASSLSRSYNEQFF.

This clone was seen just once. The chain is built from TRBV18 and TRBJ2-5, with D possibly TRBD1 on 5 matching bases. Germline V CDR1 and CDR2: KGHSH, LQKENI. The CDR3 sequence is 14 residues long. The V end lost 3 bases, the J end lost 1 base, and 9 bases lay between the germline ends. The CDR3 region is CASSPGQGQETQYF. The CDR3 DNA sequence: TGTGCCAGCTCACCCGGGCAGGGCCAAGAGACCCAGTACTTC.

The rearrangement joins TRBV6-6 to TRBJ2-7; the D gene is possibly TRBD1 (5 bases). V lost 6 bases and J 2 bases, leaving 11 bases between the germline ends. CDR1 is MNHNY, CDR2 SVGAGI, per germline (reference sequence). The CDR3 runs 13 residues. The CDR3 here is CASREDKTYEQYF. The CDR3 nucleotides read TGTGCCAGCAGAGAGGACAAGACCTACGAGCAGTACTTC.

The chain joins TRBV28 to TRBJ1-2; TRBD1 matches 11 bases. This CDR3 has 15 amino acids. The germline V gene has CDR1 MDHEN and CDR2 SYDVKM. The trim removed 5 bases at V and 4 bases at J, leaving 6 bases unmatched. CDR3: CASSTPGQGVYGYTF. The CDR3 DNA reads as TGTGCCAGCAGTACACCGGGACAGGGGGTCTATGGCTACACCTTC.

V and J are TRBV7-9 and TRBJ1-2; D is ambiguous. This CDR3 region has 14 residues. Germline CDR1 SEHNR, CDR2 FQNEAQ (reference sequence). V dropped 1 base and J dropped 4 bases, with 10 bases sitting between them. CDR3 protein: CASSLGSGSYGYTF. For the CDR3, the DNA is TGTGCCAGCAGCTTAGGATCGGGGTCCTATGGCTACACCTTC.

This rearrangement joins TRBV7-3 to TRBJ2-1, with 9 positions matching TRBD2. Trimming at V came to 5 bases and at J to 8 bases, leaving 10 bases not matched to a gene. Germline V gives CDR1 SGHTA, CDR2 FQGTGA. This CDR3 has 15 residues. The CDR3: CASSRFSGSWDEQFF. CDR3 in DNA: TGTGCCAGCAGCCGATTTAGCGGGAGCTGGGATGAGCAGTTCTTC.

V usage is TRBV5-6 and J usage is TRBJ1-3; TRBD1 might be the D (5 bases). Looked up from germline, CDR1 is SGHDT and CDR2 is YYEEEE. The CDR3 extends over 15 amino acids. V was trimmed by 0 bases and J by 6 bases, leaving 13 bases between them. The CDR3 spells CASSLARGELNTIYF. CDR3 sequence (DNA): TGTGCCAGCAGCTTGGCCCGGGGGGAATTAAACACCATATATTTT.

The genes are TRBV6-1 and TRBJ2-7; the match to TRBD2 covers 9 bases. V dropped 4 bases and J dropped 3; count of bases not matched to a gene: 10. The length of the CDR3 is 16 residues. Germline CDR1 reads MNHNS; CDR2 reads SASEGT. CDR3 loop: CASSVNLAGQYYEQYF. Written as DNA, the CDR3 is TGTGCCAGCAGTGTTAACCTAGCGGGGCAATACTACGAGCAGTACTTC.

The chain recombines TRBV30 with TRBJ1-5; a weak D match, TRBD1 (5 bases). V lost 0 bases and J lost 2, with 14 bases in between. Germline CDR1 reads GTSNPN; CDR2 reads SVGIG (reference sequence). The CDR3 has 16 residues. The CDR3 protein is CAWSVRRGLGNQPQHF. CDR3 DNA sequence: TGTGCCTGGAGTGTACGCCGGGGACTCGGCAATCAGCCCCAGCATTTT. The full variable domain, rest sourced from reference TRBV30 and TRBJ1-5, is SQTIHQWPATLVQPVGSPLSLECTVEGTSNPNLYWYRQAAGRGLQLLFYSVGIGQISSEVPQNLSASRPQDRQFILSSKKLLLSDSGFYLCAWSVRRGLGNQPQHFGDGTRLSIL.

The chain employs TRBV2 and TRBJ1-2; 7 positions agree with TRBD1. CDR1 SNHLY and CDR2 FYNNEI come from the germline V gene. V shed 5 bases and J 8 bases; nucleotides not matched to a gene: 14. The CDR3 spans 15 residues. CDR3 coding DNA: TGTGCCAGCAGTCAGACAGGGCCCAAAAGCGGAGGCTACACCTTC. It specifies CASSQTGPKSGGYTF.